The text below deals with one T cell receptor (beta chain). Its antigen is not identified. This specimen belongs to a study of blood T cells in healthy people across ages. The authors ran a second PCR of roughly 6 to 12 cycles using a sample-barcoded 5' primer and a J-beta primer mix. Each cDNA was tagged by a template-switch adaptor containing 12 random nucleotides. TCRdb independently ran MiXCR on the 5' RACE reads; one entry per CDR3 protein. Of 650,000 to 800,000 distinct CDR3 sequences listed, approximately 48% are singletons. The study recruited healthy Caucasian donors from Russia who were aged roughly 6 to 95. Regarding the study as a whole: Expanded clonotype changes were possibly confounded by unknown donor CMV status. The long-lived group displayed more naive CD4+ cells, plus higher diversity, than the aged donors did.

J lost 8 bases, V lost 1 base, and 13 bases had no gene match. CDR1 and CDR2 (germline): SEHNR, FQNEAQ (reference sequence). The CDR3 is made up of 16 amino acids. The TCR sequence derives from a man between 60 and 75 years old in good health. The sequenced sample consisted of blood. The chain links TRBV7-9 to TRBJ1-2, with TRBD1 matching over 7 bases. CDR3: CASSLGLGQRTSGYTF. CDR3 sequence (DNA): TGTGCCAGCAGCTTAGGGTTGGGACAGCGGACGTCCGGCTACACCTTC.